Presented here are 25 T cell receptor beta chains from one specimen sequenced in a study of HIV-infected patients and healthy controls. No cell fractionation was done, so the repertoire covers all unsorted peripheral blood T cells. Alpha and beta constant-region primers primed reverse transcription of 400 to 500 ng RNA. Alpha and beta chain libraries were made separately by chain-specific third strand synthesis with multiplexing indices. TCRdb processed the 5' RACE reads anew with MiXCR; each CDR3 protein has one entry. Among approximately 13,000 distinct CDR3 sequences listed, 5% to 6.5% were seen once. The sample was blood. The receptors come from an adult in good health.

This clonotype was seen repeatedly, ten times or more. The chain recombines TRBV5-1 with TRBJ2-5; D is ambiguous. Looked up from germline, CDR1 is SGHRS and CDR2 is YFSETQ. The CDR3 sequence is 15 residues long. The V end lost 0 bases, the J end lost 0 bases, and 9 bases lay between the germline ends. CDR3 region: CASSLGLTYQETQYF. The CDR3 bases are TGCGCCAGCAGCTTGGGCCTCACGTACCAAGAGACCCAGTACTTC. The whole variable domain, remainder taken from reference TRBV5-1 and TRBJ2-5, is KAGVTQTPRYLIKTRGQQVTLSCSPISGHRSVSWYQQTPGQGLQFLFEYFSETQRNKGNFPGRFSGRQFSNSRSEMNVSTLELGDSALYLCASSLGLTYQETQYFGPGTRLLVL.

This clonotype was seen at least ten times. The genes are TRBV2 and TRBJ2-7; no reliable D call. CDR1 is SNHLY and CDR2 is FYNNEI in the germline V gene. Trimming left V 6 bases short and J 3 bases short, with 12 bases between. The CDR3 covers 13 residues. The CDR3 DNA follows: TGTGCCAGCAGCAAAACCCAGGACTACGAGCAGTACTTC. Protein: CASSKTQDYEQYF. Looking up the rest from reference TRBV2 and TRBJ2-7 gives the full variable domain: EPEVTQTPSHQVTQMGQEVILRCVPISNHLYFYWYRQILGQKVEFLVSFYNNEISEKSEIFDDQFSVERPDGSNFTLKIRSTKLEDSAMYFCASSKTQDYEQYFGPGTRLTVT.

This clonotype has ten or more counts. This chain uses TRBV9 with TRBJ2-3; 13 bases are a match to TRBD2. This CDR3 has 18 amino acids. Trimming removed 1 base from V and 2 bases from J; junction bases left unmatched: 7. Germline assignment: CDR1 SGDLS and CDR2 YYNGEE. The CDR3 nucleotides read TGTGCCAGCAGCGTAACTAGCGGGAGGGCCACGTCCACAGATACGCAGTATTTT. Its protein is CASSVTSGRATSTDTQYF.

This clonotype was recorded many times. V usage is TRBV6-1 and J usage is TRBJ1-5, with D unclear. The germline V and J ends were trimmed by 6 bases and 3 bases, with 0 bases remaining between them. This CDR3 comprises 10 residues. The germline CDR1 and CDR2 sequences are MNHNS and SASEGT. The CDR3 loop reads CASSNQPQHF. The CDR3 DNA is TGTGCCAGCAGCAATCAGCCCCAGCATTTT.

The rearrangement joins TRBV6-6 to TRBJ1-2, with D possibly matching TRBD1 (5 bases). The CDR3 totals 12 residues. Trimming left V 6 bases short and J 3 bases short, with 8 bases between. Germline CDR1 MNHNY, CDR2 SVGAGI (reference sequence). Here the CDR3 reads CASSLQDYGYTF. The CDR3 coding sequence is TGTGCCAGCAGCCTACAGGACTATGGCTACACCTTC.

This clonotype came up many times. The chain couples TRBV5-1 to TRBJ1-1; weak D call: TRBD1 (5 bases). V shed 2 bases and J shed 4 bases, with 12 bases lying between them. The V gene's germline CDR1 is SGHRS and CDR2 YFSETQ. This CDR3 spans 14 amino acids. Here the CDR3 DNA reads TGCGCCAGCAGCTTTATGGGGGTTGGCACTGAAGCTTTCTTT. Translated: CASSFMGVGTEAFF.

This clonotype was seen ten or more times. The chain employs TRBV20-1 and TRBJ1-5, with 9 positions matching TRBD1. The CDR3 sequence is 16 residues long. Germline loops: CDR1 DFQATT, CDR2 SNEGSKA (reference sequence). With 2 bases clipped from V and 4 bases from J, the junction kept 9 bases outside the gene matches. The CDR3: CSARPGTGFGNQPQHF. The CDR3 region has the DNA TGCAGTGCTAGACCGGGGACAGGGTTTGGAAATCAGCCCCAGCATTTT.

Sample share makes this clonotype medium-sized. The chain is built from TRBV20-1 and TRBJ1-6; D might be TRBD1 (5 bases). The germline gives CDR1 DFQATT, CDR2 SNEGSKA (reference sequence). V shed 1 base and J shed 4 bases, with 14 bases lying between them. The CDR3 contains 16 residues. CDR3 loop: CSARVTGIGYNSPLHF. The CDR3 region has the DNA TGCAGTGCTAGAGTCACAGGAATTGGGTATAATTCACCCCTCCACTTT.

This clonotype is labeled medium-sized. The CDR3 loop reads CSARVSRYPQETQYF. In DNA form, the CDR3 reads TGCAGTGCTAGAGTGTCTAGGTATCCCCAAGAGACCCAGTACTTC. The V call is TRBV20-1, the J call TRBJ2-5; D gene uncertain. Trimming took 1 base from V and 1 from J, leaving 13 bases between them. The germline V gene has CDR1 DFQATT and CDR2 SNEGSKA (reference sequence). CDR3 length equals 15 residues.

By share, this clonotype counts as medium-sized. V and J are TRBV7-9 and TRBJ2-3; TRBD1 aligns across 10 bases. The length of the CDR3 is 15 residues. Trimming at V came to 5 bases and at J to 3 bases, leaving 5 bases not matched to a gene. Germline loops: CDR1 SEHNR, CDR2 FQNEAQ (reference sequence). The CDR3 is CASSGTGESTDTQYF. The CDR3 bases are TGTGCCAGCAGCGGGACAGGGGAGAGTACAGATACGCAGTATTTT.

This clonotype was detected many times. The chain combines TRBV3-1 with TRBJ1-1, with no clear D. Trimming left V 1 base short and J 0 bases short, with 12 bases between. The CDR3 runs 16 residues. Germline V lookup: CDR1 LGHDT, CDR2 YNNKEL (reference sequence). CDR3 DNA: TGTGCCAGCAGCCAAGCGGCAGCTGTGATGAACACTGAAGCTTTCTTT. Amino acids: CASSQAAAVMNTEAFF.

At least ten counts were recorded for this clonotype. The rearrangement uses TRBV19 and TRBJ2-1; TRBD2 matches 14 bases. CDR3 length: 16 amino acids. V lost 3 bases and J lost 10; bases outside the gene matches: 8. Germline CDR1 LNHDA, CDR2 SQIVND (reference sequence). The CDR3 bases are TGTGCCAGTAGTATTTCGACTAGCGGGGGGGCCGAAGAGCAGTTCTTC. This codes for CASSISTSGGAEEQFF.

The genes are TRBV5-1 and TRBJ1-5; 8 positions match TRBD1. Germline V gene sequence: CDR1 SGHRS, CDR2 YFSETQ. The CDR3 covers 19 residues. V trimming: 0 bases; J trimming: 0 bases; junction bases outside the gene matches: 11. CDR3 amino acids: CASSLVPGQGIYSNQPQHF. CDR3 nucleotide sequence: TGCGCCAGCAGCTTGGTTCCTGGACAGGGAATATATAGCAATCAGCCCCAGCATTTT.

This clonotype was counted many times. The CDR3 sequence is CASSADTYEQYF. CDR3 DNA: TGTGCCAGCAGCGCCGACACCTACGAGCAGTACTTC. The chain joins TRBV11-1 to TRBJ2-7; D is uncertain. CDR3 size: 12 residues. Germline V gene sequence: CDR1 SGHAT, CDR2 FQDESV (reference sequence). The V gene lost 5 bases and the J gene lost 2 bases, with 7 bases spanning the gap.

This clonotype is categorized as medium-sized (0.01 to 0.1%). The chain combines TRBV5-6 with TRBJ2-5, with 9 bases aligning to TRBD1. The CDR3 runs 16 residues. Germline V gives CDR1 SGHDT, CDR2 YYEEEE. Germline trimming cut 3 bases from V and 0 bases from J; bases unmatched to any gene: 6. CDR3 loop: CASSYTGTGYQETQYF. The CDR3 DNA is TGTGCCAGCAGCTACACCGGGACAGGGTACCAAGAGACCCAGTACTTC.

This clonotype ranks as medium-sized (0.01 to 0.1%). The V gene is TRBV5-1, the J gene TRBJ1-5; no clear D gene. With 0 bases removed from V and 5 bases from J, the gap between germline ends came to 6 bases. Germline V gives CDR1 SGHRS, CDR2 YFSETQ. The length of the CDR3 is 13 residues. CDR3 residues: CASSLAGDQPQHF. CDR3 nucleotide sequence: TGCGCCAGCAGCTTGGCAGGAGATCAGCCCCAGCATTTT.

There are many counts of this clonotype. The rearrangement uses TRBV6-6 and TRBJ1-2, with TRBD1 matching 9 bases. The CDR3 contains 16 residues. Per germline, CDR1 MNHNY and CDR2 SVGAGI (reference sequence). The J segment lost 6 bases and the V segment lost 2 bases, leaving 10 bases of the junction unmatched. CDR3 sequence (DNA): TGTGCCAGCAGTTACCCCCAACCGGGACAGGGCCATGGCTACACCTTC. Its protein product is CASSYPQPGQGHGYTF.

The gene calls are TRBV12-3 or TRBV12-4 and TRBJ2-3; TRBD2 agrees at 7 bases. Germline trimming cut 5 bases from V and 1 base from J; bases unmatched to any gene: 18. This CDR3 comprises 19 residues. CDR3 region: CASSPPGRGTDEGTDTQYF. The CDR3 coding sequence is TGTGCCAGCAGTCCCCCTGGGCGGGGGACCGATGAAGGCACAGATACGCAGTATTTT.

This clonotype was recorded at least ten times. The chain is built from TRBV4-1 and TRBJ2-3; TRBD1 might be the D (6 bases). The CDR3 length is 16 residues. V lost 4 bases and J lost 3, with 17 bases in between. Germline V gives CDR1 MGHRA, CDR2 YSYEKL. The CDR3 sequence is CASSPIRDTSTDTQYF. The CDR3 DNA is TGCGCCAGCAGCCCGATACGGGACACCTCAACAGATACGCAGTATTTT.

This clonotype was detected ten times or more. Here the CDR3 omits its conserved ending phenylalanine or tryptophan, so a read error is the likely source. It is unclear where the CDR3 begins or ends on the DNA, so no DNA is shown, and the CDR3 is as TCRdb lists it. The chain is built from TRBV5-6 and TRBJ1-2. Germline CDR1 reads SGHDT; CDR2 reads YYEEEE. Including both end residues, the CDR3 is 9 amino acids long. The CDR3 is CASSLEAGP.

This chain joins TRBV29-1 and TRBJ1-2; 12 bases map to TRBD1. Trimming at V came to 2 bases and at J to 8 bases, leaving 6 bases not matched to a gene. The V gene's germline CDR1 is SQVTM and CDR2 ANQGSEA. The CDR3 sequence is 14 residues long. This CDR3 reads CSVEYQGQGAGYTF. The CDR3, as DNA: TGCAGCGTTGAATATCAGGGACAGGGGGCCGGCTACACCTTC.

There are many counts of this clonotype. The rearrangement uses TRBV27 and TRBJ2-3; D may match TRBD1 or TRBD2 (6 bases each). The V gene's germline CDR1 is MNHEY and CDR2 SMNVEV (reference sequence). The CDR3 is 17 residues long. Trimming cost V 0 bases and J 2 bases, with 15 bases left between them. CDR3 amino acids: CASSLSLTGAYTDTQYF. Here the CDR3 DNA reads TGTGCCAGCAGTTTATCCCTCACGGGGGCCTACACAGATACGCAGTATTTT.

Sample share makes this clonotype medium-sized (0.01 to 0.1%). The rearrangement uses TRBV30 and TRBJ1-5, with TRBD1 matching 8 bases. With V trimmed by 1 base and J by 6 bases, 2 bases remained unmatched. The CDR3 contains 13 residues. In germline, CDR1 is GTSNPN, CDR2 SVGIG (reference sequence). The CDR3 is CAWSEGTGQPQHF. CDR3 nucleotide sequence: TGTGCCTGGAGTGAGGGGACAGGTCAGCCCCAGCATTTT.

This clonotype was recorded at least ten times. The chain employs TRBV11-2 and TRBJ1-5; D gene unclear. Trimming left V 0 bases short and J 5 bases short, with 5 bases between. The CDR3 extends over 13 amino acids. CDR1 and CDR2 from the germline V gene are SGHAT and FQNNGV. In DNA, the CDR3 is TGTGCCAGCAGCTTAGAGAGTCATCAGCCCCAGCATTTT. The encoded protein is CASSLESHQPQHF.

This clonotype was seen repeatedly, ten times or more. V is TRBV5-1 and J is TRBJ2-5, with D tentatively TRBD1 or TRBD2 (5 bases each). Trimming cost V 3 bases and J 5 bases, with 20 bases left between them. CDR3 length equals 16 residues. Germline CDR1 is SGHRS and CDR2 is YFSETQ. The DNA of the CDR3 is TGCGCCAGCAGCTCCACCGGGACCCCGGTTCAGGAGACCCAGTACTTC. As protein: CASSSTGTPVQETQYF.